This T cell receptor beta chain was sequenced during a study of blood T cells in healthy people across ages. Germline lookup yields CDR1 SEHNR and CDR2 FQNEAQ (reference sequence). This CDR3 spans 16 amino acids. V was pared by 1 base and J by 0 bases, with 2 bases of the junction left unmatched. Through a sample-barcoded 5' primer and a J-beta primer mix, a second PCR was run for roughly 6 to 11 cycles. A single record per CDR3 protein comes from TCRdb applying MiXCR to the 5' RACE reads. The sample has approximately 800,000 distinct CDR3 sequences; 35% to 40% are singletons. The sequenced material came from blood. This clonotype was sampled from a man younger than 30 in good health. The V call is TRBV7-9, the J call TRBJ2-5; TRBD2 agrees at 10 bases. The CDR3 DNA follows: TGTGCCAGCAGCTTAGAAGCGGGGGGGTACCAAGAGACCCAGTACTTC. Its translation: CASSLEAGGYQETQYF.